This T cell receptor beta chain was captured by sequencing in a study of control samples from healthy donors and cancer patients. Germline CDR1 reads LGHNA; CDR2 reads YNFKEQ. V was pared by 4 bases and J by 6 bases, with 6 bases between. The CDR3 extends over 12 amino acids. Clones were sequenced by immunoSEQ multiplex PCR, and TCRdb holds only the in-frame ones, with some missing. Counted here are 400,000 to 450,000 clones, 75% to 95% occurring once; the ten biggest clones make up just under 6.5%. V gene TRBV4-2 combines with J gene TRBJ2-2; D is unclear. The TCR comes from a man between 40 and 49 years old with head and neck cancer. The specimen was PBMCs. The CDR3 reads CASSPNAGELFF. The CDR3 region has the DNA TGTGCCAGCAGCCCGAATGCCGGGGAGCTGTTTTTT.